This T cell receptor beta chain emerged from a study of blood T cell repertoires in COVID-19. In the study overall: The study drew acute and convalescent COVID-19 samples from the United States, Italy and Spain.

How the authors handled the data: Amplification of reference gene primers provided the estimated nucleated cell counts. Generated by immunoSEQ multiplex PCR, the TCRdb table keeps only in-frame clones and is missing some. V and J calls and clone size follow that table, whereas D and trimming were derived from the DNA. The table shows tens of thousands of clones, with 70% to 90% occurring only once. CDR3 size: 16 residues. Germline-derived CDR1 and CDR2 are LNHDA and SQIVND (reference sequence). The V segment lost 8 bases and the J segment 2 bases; nucleotides outside the gene matches: 13. Material for sequencing was peripheral blood. The sequence came from a woman aged 80 or over with acute or convalescent COVID-19. The chain recombines TRBV19 with TRBJ1-2; 8 positions agree with TRBD1. The CDR3 here is CASHLPGTGNNYGYTF. The CDR3 DNA sequence: TGTGCCAGTCACCTACCCGGGACAGGAAACAACTATGGCTACACCTTC.